This is a list of T cell receptor beta chains from one sample in a study of blood T cell repertoires in COVID-19. This table comes from immunoSEQ multiplex PCR, and its TCRdb copy is limited to in-frame clones, with some not included. The profile shows 120,000 to 150,000 clones, about 85% of them singletons. The material sequenced was peripheral blood. These receptors were obtained from a human donor with COVID-19, enrolled during active disease. The donor label of this sample is uncertain. Each CDR3 is given with its conserved first and last residue. Fields, in order: J gene, D gene, clone size, V gene, CDR3 DNA, CDR3 protein. A D gene is named only where the DNA matches it firmly. The listing skips clone size in some rows; elsewhere it reads once, few, many or a size class.

TRBJ2-3 NA NA TRBV7-3 TGTGCCAGCAGCTTAATAGTGACAGGGACTAGCACAGATACGCAGTATTTT CASSLIVTGTSTDTQYF
TRBJ2-3 NA NA TRBV7-3 TGTGCCAGCAGCTCAGTCGGTGGCGGGGCCACCACATGGAGGCCAGATACGCAGTATTTT CASSSVGGGATTWRPDTQYF
TRBJ2-2 NA NA TRBV30 TGTGCCTGGATTCGGACTACCGGGGAGCTGTTTTTT CAWIRTTGELFF
TRBJ2-7 NA NA TRBV23-1 TGCGCCAGCACCACTTCAGGGTGGGAGCAGTACTTC CASTTSGWEQYF
TRBJ1-5 TRBD1 NA TRBV5-5 TGTGCCAGCAGCTTGGGGGACAGGGACTATCAGCCCCAGCATTTT CASSLGDRDYQPQHF
TRBJ1-2 TRBD1 NA TRBV18 TGTGCCAGCTCACTGGGACAGACTAACTATGGCTACACCTTC CASSLGQTNYGYTF
TRBJ2-7 NA NA TRBV14 TGTGCCAGCAGCCAATTCCGGACAGCCTACGAGCAGTACTTC CASSQFRTAYEQYF
TRBJ2-5 TRBD1 NA TRBV10-3 TGTGCCATCAGTGAACAGAGGGGGACAGGGATTGAGACCCAGTACTTC CAISEQRGTGIETQYF
TRBJ1-4 NA NA TRBV29-1 TGCAGCGTTGACAGAAGAGGGATCAATGAAAAACTGTTTTTT CSVDRRGINEKLFF
TRBJ2-1 TRBD1 NA TRBV18 TGTGCCAGCTCACCTTTGGGACAGGGTACCTACAATGAGCAGTTCTTC CASSPLGQGTYNEQFF
TRBJ1-2 NA NA TRBV27 TGTGCCAGCAGTTTATATTGGGGGGACTATGGCTACACCTTC CASSLYWGDYGYTF
TRBJ1-2 TRBD1 NA TRBV6-5 TGTGCCAGCAGTAGGGACAGGGAAGTCTATGGCTACACCTTC CASSRDREVYGYTF
TRBJ2-7 TRBD2 NA TRBV10-3 TGTGCCAGCCAAGCTTCCGGGACTACCGTGAAGCACGAGCAGTACTTC CASQASGTTVKHEQYF
TRBJ1-2 NA once TRBV10-2 TGCGCCAGCAGTGAGGAGGGCGCGAACTATGGCTACACCTTC CASSEEGANYGYTF
TRBJ1-2 NA NA TRBV5-1 TGCGCCAGCAGCTTGTCCGGGGAGGATGGCTACACCTTC CASSLSGEDGYTF
TRBJ1-1 TRBD1 once TRBV2 TGTGCCAGCAGTTGGGACAGCATGAACACTGAAGCTTTCTTT CASSWDSMNTEAFF
TRBJ2-4 NA NA TRBV10-1 TGCGCCAGCAGTGATCAGCGGTGGGGAGACATTCAGTACTTC CASSDQRWGDIQYF
TRBJ1-1 TRBD1 NA TRBV2 TGTGCCAGCAGAACCGGGACAGGGCTGAACACTGAAGCTTTCTTT CASRTGTGLNTEAFF
TRBJ2-2 TRBD1 NA TRBV3-1/TRBV3-2 TGTGCCAGCAGAAGGACAGGGGTGAACACCGGGGAGCTGTTTTTT CASRRTGVNTGELFF
TRBJ1-3 TRBD1 NA TRBV19 TGTGCCAGTGAAAAGACAGGGACCGGAAACACCATATATTTT CASEKTGTGNTIYF
TRBJ2-7 TRBD1 NA TRBV5-5 TGTGCCAGCAGCTTGGGTCCCGCCGGGACAGGTAACTACGAGCAGTACTTC CASSLGPAGTGNYEQYF
TRBJ2-2 TRBD1 NA TRBV5-1 TGCGCCAGCAGCTTGACAGGGGGCGCTGACACCGGGGAGCTGTTTTTT CASSLTGGADTGELFF
TRBJ2-5 NA NA TRBV5-4 TGTGCCAGCAGCCGGGTGGAGGGAAGGACCCAGTACTTC CASSRVEGRTQYF
TRBJ1-4 NA NA TRBV6-6 TGTGCCAGCAGCGGGAGGATTGACGAAAAACTGTTTTTT CASSGRIDEKLFF
TRBJ2-5 NA NA TRBV5-1 TGCGCCAGCAGCCCCGGAGAGACCCAGTACTTC CASSPGETQYF
TRBJ1-2 NA NA TRBV6-5 TGTGCCAGCAGCTACCAAGGAGGCTTCCCCCCCGGCTACACCTTC CASSYQGGFPPGYTF